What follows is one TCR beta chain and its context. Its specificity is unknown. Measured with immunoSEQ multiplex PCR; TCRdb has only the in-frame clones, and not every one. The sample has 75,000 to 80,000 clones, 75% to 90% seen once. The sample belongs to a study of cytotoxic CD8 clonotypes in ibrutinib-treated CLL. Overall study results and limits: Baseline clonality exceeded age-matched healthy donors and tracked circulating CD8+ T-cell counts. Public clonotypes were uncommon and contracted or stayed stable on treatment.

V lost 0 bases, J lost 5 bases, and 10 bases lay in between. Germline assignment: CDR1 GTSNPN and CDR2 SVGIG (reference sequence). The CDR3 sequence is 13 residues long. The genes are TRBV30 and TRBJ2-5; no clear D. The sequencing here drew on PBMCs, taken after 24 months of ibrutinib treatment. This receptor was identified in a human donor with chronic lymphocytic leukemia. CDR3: CAWSVGWWETQYF. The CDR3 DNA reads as TGTGCCTGGAGTGTCGGGTGGTGGGAGACCCAGTACTTC.